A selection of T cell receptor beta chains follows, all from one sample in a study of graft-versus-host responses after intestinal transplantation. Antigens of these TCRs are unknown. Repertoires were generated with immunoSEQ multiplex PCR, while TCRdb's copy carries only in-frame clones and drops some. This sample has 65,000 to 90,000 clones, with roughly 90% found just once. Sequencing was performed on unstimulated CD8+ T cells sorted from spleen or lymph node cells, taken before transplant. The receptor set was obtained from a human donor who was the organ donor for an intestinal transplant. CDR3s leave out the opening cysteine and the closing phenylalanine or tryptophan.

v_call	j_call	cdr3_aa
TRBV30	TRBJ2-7	AWSVHPSLGEQY
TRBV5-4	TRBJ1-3	ASSLDGAGNTIY
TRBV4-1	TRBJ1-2	ASSQAPGNYGYT
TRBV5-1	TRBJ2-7	ASSLGGYEQY
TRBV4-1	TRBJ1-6	ASSRLRTGSSYNSPLH
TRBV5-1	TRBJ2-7	ASSQGLAGLYEQY
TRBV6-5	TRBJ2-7	ASRCEQY
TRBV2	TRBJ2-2	ASFGRAREGQWDTGELF
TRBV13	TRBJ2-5	ASSLGLAGSETQY
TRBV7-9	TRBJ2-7	ASSSPLLDEQY
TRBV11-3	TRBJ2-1	ASSALNNEQF
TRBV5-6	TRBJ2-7	ASSLAPDSDEQY
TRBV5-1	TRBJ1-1	ASSLEGNTEAF
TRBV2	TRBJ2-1	ASSEGGGEQF
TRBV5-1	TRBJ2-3	ASSSLTLNTQY
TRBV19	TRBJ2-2	ASSMGGGPTGELF
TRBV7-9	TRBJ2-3	ASSLVQVRNTQY
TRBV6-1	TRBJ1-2	ASSGWGGPTYRGYT
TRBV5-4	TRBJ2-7	ASSGTGSEQY
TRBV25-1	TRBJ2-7	ASEEGGSNEQY
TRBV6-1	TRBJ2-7	ASSEFGADSSYEQY
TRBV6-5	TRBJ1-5	ASSYDSNQPQH
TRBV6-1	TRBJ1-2	ASSELGDYGYT
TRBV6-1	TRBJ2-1	ASSEIPASGGASEQF
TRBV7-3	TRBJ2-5	ASNVNPGGEAAETQY